One sample yielded the 9 T cell receptor beta chains listed below, sequenced in a study of shared clonotypes between healthy human individuals. The data were produced by immunoSEQ multiplex PCR, yet TCRdb's version contains in-frame clones alone and is incomplete. The sample holds around 940,000 clones; 70% to 85% are singletons and the top ten take about 1.5%. The sample taken for sequencing was memory CD4+ T cells sorted from blood. Documented subset: CD45RA-negative fraction. The source is a man younger than 35 in good health.

This chain connects TRBV18 to TRBJ2-1; 11 nucleotides align to TRBD1. The CDR3 is 15 amino acids. V was clipped by 1 base and J by 6 bases; unmatched bases: 2. Germline CDR1 is KGHSH and CDR2 is LQKENI. CDR3 in amino acids: CASSPLGTGGNEQFF. As DNA, the CDR3 is TGTGCCAGCTCACCACTGGGGACAGGGGGCAATGAGCAGTTCTTC. The entire variable domain, with the rest obtained from reference TRBV18 and TRBJ2-1, is as follows: NAGVMQNPRHLVRRRGQEARLRCSPMKGHSHVYWYRQLPEEGLKFMVYLQKENIIDESGMPKERFSAEFPKEGPSILRIQQVVRGDSAAYFCASSPLGTGGNEQFFGPGTRLTVL.

V and J are TRBV12-5 and TRBJ1-2, with 7 bases identical to TRBD1. Germline-derived CDR1 and CDR2 are LGHNT and FRNRAP. The CDR3 covers 13 residues. V trimming: 6 bases; J trimming: 0 bases; junction bases outside the gene matches: 1. In nucleotides, the CDR3 is TGTGCTAGTGGGGGGACAGCTAACTATGGCTACACCTTC. This codes for CASGGTANYGYTF. The full variable domain, completed using reference TRBV12-5 and TRBJ1-2, is DARVTQTPRHKVTEMGQEVTMRCQPILGHNTVFWYRQTMMQGLELLAYFRNRAPLDDSGMPKDRFSAEMPDATLATLKIQPSEPRDSAVYFCASGGTANYGYTFGSGTRLTVV.

V gene TRBV9 combines with J gene TRBJ1-3; a possible D gene is TRBD1 (5 bases). Trimming stripped 0 bases from V and 4 bases from J, with 11 bases between. Germline V lookup: CDR1 SGDLS, CDR2 YYNGEE. This CDR3 has 15 amino acids. CDR3: CASSVGGGDGNTIYF. The DNA of the CDR3 is TGTGCCAGCAGCGTAGGCGGAGGGGACGGAAACACCATATATTTT.

This clone was detected only a few times. This rearrangement joins TRBV14 to TRBJ1-1; D unclear. This CDR3 has 13 amino acids. Per the germline V gene, CDR1 is SGHDN and CDR2 is FVKESK. Between the trimmed V and J ends, which lost 0 bases and 6 bases, there was a span of 8 bases. CDR3 residues: CASSQDLASEAFF. The CDR3 region has the DNA TGTGCCAGCAGCCAAGATTTGGCCTCTGAAGCTTTCTTT.

The V and J genes are TRBV27 and TRBJ2-2; 7 nucleotides line up with TRBD2. The ends lost 2 bases at V and 0 bases at J; junction bases unmatched: 0. The V gene's germline CDR1 is MNHEY and CDR2 SMNVEV (reference sequence). The CDR3 runs to 15 residues. In DNA form, the CDR3 reads TGTGCCAGCAGTTTAGGACTAGCGAACACCGGGGAGCTGTTTTTT. It codes for CASSLGLANTGELFF.

The rearrangement links TRBV2 to TRBJ2-3; 8 bases align to TRBD1. Germline V gene lookup returns CDR1 SNHLY and CDR2 FYNNEI. The CDR3 length is 15 residues. V was pared by 4 bases and J by 4 bases, with 7 bases of the junction left unmatched. The CDR3 bases are TGTGCCAGCAGTGGTGACAGGGGTGCGGCAGATACGCAGTATTTT. Its translation is CASSGDRGAADTQYF.

The chain joins TRBV4-1 to TRBJ1-5, with D unresolved. Germline V lookup: CDR1 MGHRA, CDR2 YSYEKL. This CDR3 spans 18 amino acids. Trimming took 4 bases from V and 0 from J, leaving 19 bases between them. The CDR3 spells CASSLVQMGRDSNQPQHF. CDR3 in DNA: TGCGCCAGCAGCCTCGTCCAGATGGGCAGAGATAGCAATCAGCCCCAGCATTTT.

The chain is built from TRBV6-6 and TRBJ1-5; no reliable D call. Deletions cut 7 bases from V and 0 bases from J, with 13 bases between. Germline-derived CDR1 and CDR2 are MNHNY and SVGAGI (reference sequence). The CDR3 is 15 residues long. This CDR3 reads CASIPWGSSNQPQHF. The CDR3 DNA is TGTGCCAGCATCCCATGGGGATCTAGCAATCAGCCCCAGCATTTT.

The CDR3 sequence: CASSSTLAGGQYF. The CDR3 DNA reads TGTGCCAGCAGCTCGACCTTGGCAGGGGGGCAGTACTTC. This chain connects TRBV7-9 to TRBJ2-7, with 7 bases that match TRBD1. The germline V gene has CDR1 SEHNR and CDR2 FQNEAQ (reference sequence). The CDR3 sequence is 13 residues long. Trimming at V came to 4 bases and at J to 9 bases, leaving 9 bases not matched to a gene.